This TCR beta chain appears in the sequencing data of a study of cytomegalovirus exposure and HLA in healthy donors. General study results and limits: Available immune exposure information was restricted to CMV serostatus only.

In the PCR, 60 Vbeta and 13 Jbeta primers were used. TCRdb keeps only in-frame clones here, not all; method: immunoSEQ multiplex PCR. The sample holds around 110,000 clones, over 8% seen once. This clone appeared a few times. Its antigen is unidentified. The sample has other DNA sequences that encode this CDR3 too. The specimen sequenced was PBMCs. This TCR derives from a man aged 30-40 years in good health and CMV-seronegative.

Written as DNA, the CDR3 is TGTGCCAGCAGCTTAGCTGGCAGCTCCTACGAGCAGTACTTC. It translates to CASSLAGSSYEQYF. The genes are TRBV7-9 and TRBJ2-7, with unresolved D. This CDR3 spans 14 amino acids. V was pared by 0 bases and J by 0 bases, with 6 bases between. Germline assignment: CDR1 SEHNR and CDR2 FQNEAQ (reference sequence).